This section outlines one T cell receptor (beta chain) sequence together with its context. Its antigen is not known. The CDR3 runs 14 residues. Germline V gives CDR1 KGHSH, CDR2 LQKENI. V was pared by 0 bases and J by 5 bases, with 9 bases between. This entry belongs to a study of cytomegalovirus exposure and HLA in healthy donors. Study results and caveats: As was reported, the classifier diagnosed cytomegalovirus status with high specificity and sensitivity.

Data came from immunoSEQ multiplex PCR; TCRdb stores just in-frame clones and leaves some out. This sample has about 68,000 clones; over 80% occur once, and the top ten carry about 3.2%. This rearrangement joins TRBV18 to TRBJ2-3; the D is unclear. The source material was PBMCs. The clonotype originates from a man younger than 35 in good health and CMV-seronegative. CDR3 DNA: TGTGCCAGCTCACCACCTTCTATCGGAGATACGCAGTATTTT. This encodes CASSPPSIGDTQYF.